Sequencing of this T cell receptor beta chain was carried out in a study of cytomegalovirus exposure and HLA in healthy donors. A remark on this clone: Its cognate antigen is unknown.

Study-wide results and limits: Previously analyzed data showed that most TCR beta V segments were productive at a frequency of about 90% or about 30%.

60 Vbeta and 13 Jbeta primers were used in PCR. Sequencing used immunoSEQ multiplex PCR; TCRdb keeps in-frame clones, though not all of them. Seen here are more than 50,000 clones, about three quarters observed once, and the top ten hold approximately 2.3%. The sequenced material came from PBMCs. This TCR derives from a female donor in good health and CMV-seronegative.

The CDR3 sequence is CASSQDPGGLQPQHF. CDR3 sequence (DNA): TGCGCCAGCAGCCAAGATCCGGGAGGGCTACAGCCCCAGCATTTT. The gene calls are TRBV4-3 and TRBJ1-5; D call uncertain. The CDR3 has 15 amino acids. Trimming took off 0 bases at V and 7 bases at J, with 13 bases between the two ends. Per the germline V gene, CDR1 is LGHNA and CDR2 is YSLEER.